A single sample gave rise to the 21 T cell receptor beta chains below, sequenced in a study of T cell responses to AZD1222 COVID-19 vaccine. Measured with immunoSEQ multiplex PCR; TCRdb has only the in-frame clones, and not every one. The sample has roughly 160,000 clones, about nine tenths seen once. The sample in question was peripheral blood, obtained on day 0 of AZD1222 vaccination. The receptors originated from an adult in good health.

The genes are TRBV27 and TRBJ2-2; TRBD1 agrees at 8 bases. CDR1 and CDR2 from the germline V gene are MNHEY and SMNVEV (reference sequence). The CDR3 contains 15 residues. With V trimmed by 2 bases and J by 1 base, 0 bases remained unmatched. In DNA form, the CDR3 reads TGTGCCAGCAGTTTAGGACAGGGGAACACCGGGGAGCTGTTTTTT. Its protein product is CASSLGQGNTGELFF.

The rearrangement uses TRBV6-4 and TRBJ2-3; D is uncertain. Between the trimmed V and J ends, which lost 0 bases and 2 bases, there was a span of 6 bases. The germline V gene encodes CDR1 MRHNA and CDR2 SNTAGT. The CDR3 has 14 residues. This CDR3 reads CASSDSRATDTQYF. As DNA, the CDR3 is TGTGCCAGCAGTGACTCCCGGGCCACAGATACGCAGTATTTT.

This chain uses TRBV9 with TRBJ2-3; tentatively, D is TRBD1 or TRBD2 (5 bases each). CDR1 is SGDLS and CDR2 is YYNGEE in the germline V gene. CDR3 length: 16 amino acids. Trimming cost V 0 bases and J 3 bases, with 14 bases left between them. CDR3: CASSVGEGIGTDTQYF. CDR3 DNA: TGTGCCAGCAGCGTAGGCGAGGGGATAGGGACAGATACGCAGTATTTT.

The chain recombines TRBV6-5 with TRBJ1-2, with 8 bases fitting TRBD1. Trimming cost V 10 bases and J 7 bases; bases outside gene matches: 17. The CDR3 runs to 15 residues. Germline-derived CDR1 and CDR2 are MNHEY and SVGAGI. As DNA, the CDR3 is TGTGCCACTCTCCAAGGGACTTCAGGGGGCCTTGGCTACACCTTC. It translates to CATLQGTSGGLGYTF.

The genes are TRBV5-1 and TRBJ2-7, with D possibly being TRBD1 (6 bases). Trimming took off 0 bases at V and 5 bases at J, with 21 bases between the two ends. Per germline, CDR1 SGHRS and CDR2 YFSETQ. The CDR3 has 17 residues. The CDR3 DNA reads as TGCGCCAGCAGCTTGGGGTCGCAGGGGCCGGGAAGAAACGAGCAGTACTTC. Its translation: CASSLGSQGPGRNEQYF.

The V gene is TRBV7-9, the J gene TRBJ1-6; D is possibly TRBD1 (6 bases). V was shortened by 4 bases and J by 8 bases, with 15 bases between the two germline ends. The germline CDR1 and CDR2 sequences are SEHNR and FQNEAQ (reference sequence). The CDR3 has 15 amino acids. CDR3 coding DNA: TGTGCCAGCAGCTCCCGGACAGAGCCAGATTCACCCCTCCACTTT. Residues: CASSSRTEPDSPLHF.

The chain recombines TRBV4-3 with TRBJ1-6, with 9 nucleotides matching TRBD1. Germline assignment: CDR1 LGHNA and CDR2 YSLEER. V trimming: 3 bases; J trimming: 8 bases; junction bases outside the gene matches: 2. The CDR3 consists of 14 residues. DNA for the CDR3: TGCGCCAGCAGCCACCGACAGGGGGATTCACCCCTCCACTTT. It translates to CASSHRQGDSPLHF.

The V and J genes are TRBV6-4 and TRBJ1-5, with 11 bases lining up with TRBD1. The J segment lost 4 bases and the V segment lost 0 bases, leaving 11 bases of the junction unmatched. The CDR3 consists of 19 residues. Germline V lookup: CDR1 MRHNA, CDR2 SNTAGT. The CDR3 sequence: CASSDSSPGQGGQNQPQHF. The CDR3 DNA sequence: TGTGCCAGCAGTGACTCCTCGCCGGGACAGGGGGGCCAGAATCAGCCCCAGCATTTT.

The chain recombines TRBV6-6 with TRBJ2-5, with TRBD2 identical over 11 bases. The CDR3 runs 16 residues. J was trimmed by 4 bases and V by 4 bases; bases with no gene match: 8. CDR1 MNHNY and CDR2 SVGAGI come from the germline V gene (reference sequence). In nucleotides, the CDR3 is TGTGCCAGCAGTTCGTTCCTAGCGGGAGGCAGAGAGACCCAGTACTTC. Translating it yields CASSSFLAGGRETQYF.

The V call is TRBV7-3, the J call TRBJ2-3; D is possibly TRBD2 (6 bases). There are 15 residues in the CDR3. Germline CDR1 reads SGHTA; CDR2 reads FQGTGA. Trimming shortened V by 5 bases and J by 0 bases, and 12 bases separated the two germline ends. CDR3 bases: TGTGCCAGCAGCAAACGCGCGGGAAGCACAGATACGCAGTATTTT. It encodes CASSKRAGSTDTQYF.

This chain uses TRBV10-3 with TRBJ2-1; the D is unclear. CDR3 size: 14 residues. Germline V gives CDR1 ENHRY, CDR2 SYGVKD. The ends were cut back, 0 bases at V and 5 bases at J, with 8 bases in the middle. The CDR3 protein is CAISESTTNNEQFF. The CDR3 bases are TGTGCCATCAGTGAGTCGACCACTAACAATGAGCAGTTCTTC.

The rearrangement links TRBV11-2 to TRBJ1-5, with 8 bases that match TRBD1. Germline loops: CDR1 SGHAT, CDR2 FQNNGV. With 2 bases clipped from V and 8 bases from J, the junction kept 8 bases outside the gene matches. The CDR3 is made up of 15 amino acids. CDR3 residues: CASSLTGGDIKPQHF. CDR3 sequence (DNA): TGTGCCAGCAGCTTAACAGGGGGTGACATTAAGCCCCAGCATTTT.

The rearrangement joins TRBV5-1 to TRBJ1-2; the D gene is possibly TRBD1 (5 bases). The germline CDR1 and CDR2 sequences are SGHRS and YFSETQ. Trimming took 4 bases from V and 4 from J, leaving 20 bases between them. The CDR3 is 16 residues long. DNA of the CDR3: TGCGCCAGCAGCCTGACCCCCGGGGCCCAGGGCTATGGCTACACCTTC. Translation gives CASSLTPGAQGYGYTF.

The genes are TRBV4-2 and TRBJ2-3, with 7 bases fitting TRBD2. V lost 5 bases and J lost 4; bases outside the gene matches: 15. This CDR3 contains 17 residues. CDR1 and CDR2 (germline): LGHNA, YNFKEQ. The CDR3: CASSYQGRVSDADTQYF. CDR3 coding DNA: TGTGCCAGCAGCTATCAAGGGAGGGTTAGTGATGCAGATACGCAGTATTTT.

V usage is TRBV13 and J usage is TRBJ2-7, with TRBD1 as a possible D gene (6 bases). CDR1 and CDR2 from the germline V gene are PRHDT and FYEKMQ (reference sequence). This CDR3 is built from 14 residues. Trimming stripped 5 bases from V and 3 bases from J, with 14 bases between. This chain's CDR3 is CASSIRQVHYEQYF. CDR3 nucleotide sequence: TGTGCCAGCAGCATACGACAGGTTCACTACGAGCAGTACTTC.

This clone was observed a handful of times. The CDR3 region is CASSLGQGNTEAFF. The CDR3 nucleotides read TGTGCCAGCTCCCTCGGACAGGGGAACACTGAAGCTTTCTTT. This sequence joins TRBV3-1 (or the pseudogene TRBV3-2) and TRBJ1-1; TRBD1 matches at 8 bases. Germline CDR1 LGHDT, CDR2 YNNKEL (reference sequence). The CDR3 is 14 residues long. J gave up 1 base and V 8 bases, and 6 bases lay outside the gene matches.

The rearrangement links TRBV19 to TRBJ1-2; 10 bases match TRBD1. CDR3 length: 19 residues. Trimming cost V 5 bases and J 0 bases; bases outside gene matches: 15. Germline CDR1 LNHDA, CDR2 SQIVND (reference sequence). The CDR3 nucleotides read TGTGCCAGTAGTCTCCGGGACAGGGGACAGTGGAGTGCTAACTATGGCTACACCTTC. Its protein is CASSLRDRGQWSANYGYTF.

This rearrangement joins TRBV5-1 to TRBJ2-1; TRBD2 agrees at 7 bases. The germline V gene encodes CDR1 SGHRS and CDR2 YFSETQ. The CDR3 spans 16 residues. V lost 4 bases to trimming and J lost 9 bases; unmatched junction nucleotides: 16. The CDR3 DNA sequence: TGCGCCAGCAGCGCCGGACTAGGGGCCGGGGCGGGTGAGCAGTTCTTC. Its translation: CASSAGLGAGAGEQFF.

V is TRBV4-1 and J is TRBJ2-3; D unclear. V lost 3 bases and J lost 2, with 15 bases in between. Germline V gene data show CDR1 as MGHRA and CDR2 as YSYEKL. The CDR3 length is 16 residues. CDR3 residues: CASSHGDLLATDTQYF. CDR3 DNA: TGCGCCAGCAGCCATGGAGACCTGTTGGCCACAGATACGCAGTATTTT.

The rearrangement uses TRBV5-4 and TRBJ1-3, with 10 bases identical to TRBD1. Trimming removed 4 bases from V and 4 bases from J; junction bases left unmatched: 2. The CDR3 is 14 residues long. Germline V gene lookup returns CDR1 SGHNT and CDR2 YYREEE (reference sequence). CDR3 in amino acids: CASSQTGGGNTIYF. The CDR3 DNA follows: TGTGCCAGCAGCCAGACAGGGGGCGGAAACACCATATATTTT.

This rearrangement joins TRBV3-1 (or the pseudogene TRBV3-2) to TRBJ2-3, with unresolved D. The CDR3 covers 14 residues. With 4 bases removed from V and 4 bases from J, the gap between germline ends came to 12 bases. The germline V gene has CDR1 LGHDT and CDR2 YNNKEL (reference sequence). The CDR3: CASSLPGHPDTQYF. In DNA form, the CDR3 reads TGTGCCAGCAGCCTCCCCGGTCATCCAGATACGCAGTATTTT.